A few counts support the clone carrying this TCR beta chain. Antigen specificity is unknown. The table came from immunoSEQ multiplex PCR; TCRdb's copy has only in-frame clones and leaves some out. The table shows 84,000 or so clones, with more than 60% occurring only once. ViraFEST assay sequencing came after antigen-specific CD4+ T cells were expanded with viral peptide pools. Scientists isolated CD4+ T cells after an approximately ten-day culture period ended. Two doses of either BNT162b2 or mRNA-1273 were given to each participant. The data originate from a study of vaccination effects on CD4 cells after COVID-19. Study observations and caveats: Relatively few convalescent patients took part in the study, which had no early post-infection timepoints. Substantial clonal contraction characterized both infection- and vaccine-induced clones late after vaccination.

Trimming removed 0 bases from V and 4 bases from J, with 11 bases in between. The CDR3 has 15 amino acids. Germline CDR1 is SGDLS and CDR2 is YYNGEE. The sample was CD4+ T cells from PBMCs cultured with HCoV-OC43 spike peptides, taken after COVID-19 vaccination. Documented subset: HCoV-OC43 spike overlapping peptide pool stimulation. This sequence originates from a human donor who received a COVID-19 vaccine. The J gene is TRBJ2-1, the V gene TRBV9; D is uncertain. The CDR3 is CASSVEGPPYNEQFF. The CDR3, as DNA: TGTGCCAGCAGCGTAGAGGGTCCGCCTTACAATGAGCAGTTCTTC.